Listed below are T cell receptor beta chains from one sample, sequenced in a study of PD-1 blockade in classical Hodgkin lymphoma. This table comes from immunoSEQ multiplex PCR, and its TCRdb copy is limited to in-frame clones, with some not included. The table shows around 20,000 clones, with approximately 80% occurring only once. Sequenced here: peripheral blood mononuclear cells (PBMCs), sampled before the fourth cycle of nivolumab. These TCRs come from a human donor with classical Hodgkin lymphoma. Both conserved end residues are part of each CDR3. The D gene is left open where the match is weak. Not all rows give a size; the values are once, few, many and, for expanded clones, a class.

CDR3 | DNA | size | J | D | V
CASSLSRGETQYF | TGTGCCAGTAGTCTCTCCAGGGGAGAGACCCAGTACTTC | - | TRBJ2-5 | - | TRBV19
CASSGGMEGPSYYEQYF | TGTGCCAGCAGCGGGGGGATGGAGGGGCCCTCTTACTACGAGCAGTACTTC | - | TRBJ2-7 | TRBD2 | TRBV2
CASSPGIGSVVNQPQHF | TGCGCCAGCAGCCCCGGGATTGGGTCGGTAGTCAATCAGCCCCAGCATTTT | - | TRBJ1-5 | - | TRBV5-1
CASTSTGDDEKLFF | TGTGCCAGCACCTCGACAGGGGATGATGAAAAACTGTTTTTT | - | TRBJ1-4 | TRBD1 | TRBV27
CASSVTGDSFFQETQYF | TGTGCCAGCAGCGTTACCGGGGACAGTTTTTTTCAAGAGACCCAGTACTTC | - | TRBJ2-5 | TRBD1 | TRBV9
CASSLGGGYEQFF | TGTGCCAGCAGCTTAGGGGGGGGCTATGAGCAGTTCTTC | - | TRBJ2-1 | - | TRBV7-2
CASRGRGRDEQYF | TGTGCCAGCAGGGGGAGGGGGCGCGACGAGCAGTACTTC | once | TRBJ2-7 | - | TRBV7-9
CASSPGVQETQYF | TGTGCCAGCAGCCCAGGGGTCCAAGAGACCCAGTACTTC | - | TRBJ2-5 | - | TRBV11-3
CASRKGDSNSPLHF | TGTGCCAGCAGAAAGGGGGACAGTAATTCACCCCTCCACTTT | few | TRBJ1-6 | TRBD1 | TRBV6-1
CASSFQLNTEAFF | TGCGCCAGCAGCTTCCAGCTGAACACTGAAGCTTTCTTT | - | TRBJ1-1 | - | TRBV5-1
CASRVGDDSPLHF | TGCGCCAGCAGGGTTGGGGATGATTCACCCCTCCACTTT | few | TRBJ1-6 | - | TRBV5-1
CASSLTSGRESSEQFF | TGTGCCAGCAGCTTGACTAGCGGGAGAGAATCTAGTGAGCAGTTCTTC | - | TRBJ2-1 | TRBD2 | TRBV7-9
CASSEFGSTNEKLFF | TGTGCCAGCAGTGAATTCGGATCAACTAATGAAAAACTGTTTTTT | once | TRBJ1-4 | - | TRBV6-1
CASSDKGETQYF | TGTGCCAGTAGTGATAAGGGGGAGACCCAGTACTTC | - | TRBJ2-5 | - | TRBV19
CVTQRETVYEQYF | TGTGTCACCCAGCGGGAGACCGTCTACGAGCAGTACTTC | once | TRBJ2-7 | TRBD2 | TRBV10-3
CASRANTGELFF | TGTGCTAGCAGGGCCAACACCGGGGAGCTGTTTTTT | - | TRBJ2-2 | - | TRBV7-7
CASSEGSYYGYTF | TGTGCCAGCAGTGAAGGCAGTTACTATGGCTACACCTTC | - | TRBJ1-2 | - | TRBV6-1
CASSLTTGGNEKLFF | TGTGCCAGCAGCCTCACGACTGGCGGTAATGAAAAACTGTTTTTT | - | TRBJ1-4 | - | TRBV13
CASSPRTGAGNTIYF | TGTGCCAGCTCACCCCGGACAGGGGCTGGAAACACCATATATTTT | few | TRBJ1-3 | TRBD1 | TRBV18
CASSLEPGQGNEKLFF | TGTGCCAGCAGCTTAGAACCGGGACAGGGGAATGAAAAACTGTTTTTT | once | TRBJ1-4 | TRBD1 | TRBV7-9
CASSEGLRRNTIYF | TGTGCCAGCAGTGAGGGGTTGAGGCGAAACACCATATATTTT | - | TRBJ1-3 | - | TRBV28
CASSVSGGLNYGYTF | TGTGCCAGCAGCGTTTCCGGGGGCTTAAACTATGGCTACACCTTC | - | TRBJ1-2 | - | TRBV28
CASSERGGTDTQYF | TGTGCCAGCAGTGAACGGGGGGGCACAGATACGCAGTATTTT | few | TRBJ2-3 | TRBD2 | TRBV6-4
CASGLAPLGGRVSYEQYF | TGTGCTAGTGGTTTAGCCCCTCTGGGCGGGCGGGTCTCCTACGAGCAGTACTTC | - | TRBJ2-7 | - | TRBV12-5
CASSLGGQGVHEQYF | TGTGCCAGCAGCTTAGGGGGACAGGGTGTCCACGAGCAGTACTTC | - | TRBJ2-7 | TRBD1 | TRBV11-2
CASSLLPGMGTEAFF | TGTGCCAGCAGCTTACTTCCAGGAATGGGGACTGAAGCTTTCTTT | - | TRBJ1-1 | - | TRBV7-2
CASSFPLTGSGNTIYF | TGTGCCAGCAGCTTCCCGTTGACAGGGTCCGGAAACACCATATATTTT | - | TRBJ1-3 | TRBD1 | TRBV11-2
CASSVSTGGSEKLFF | TGTGCCAGCAGCGTTTCGACAGGGGGAAGTGAAAAACTGTTTTTT | - | TRBJ1-4 | TRBD1 | TRBV9
CASSAGGLLTEAFF | TGTGCCAGCAGTGCCGGGGGGCTCCTCACTGAAGCTTTCTTT | - | TRBJ1-1 | - | TRBV28
CASSEAHRTEQYF | TGTGCCAGCAGTGAAGCTCACAGAACCGAGCAGTACTTC | - | TRBJ2-7 | - | TRBV2
CASSLRRVSDTQYF | TGTGCCAGCAGCTTACGCAGGGTATCGGATACGCAGTATTTT | - | TRBJ2-3 | - | TRBV7-8
CASSPGYSNQPQHF | TGTGCCAGCTCACCAGGGTATAGCAATCAGCCCCAGCATTTT | once | TRBJ1-5 | - | TRBV18
CASSSTGTDYGYTF | TGTGCCAGCAGTTCAACCGGGACAGACTATGGCTACACCTTC | - | TRBJ1-2 | TRBD1 | TRBV7-9
CASKSTLDSNQPQHF | TGTGCCAGCAAAAGTACCCTAGATAGCAATCAGCCCCAGCATTTT | - | TRBJ1-5 | - | TRBV2
CASSRQGGSYEQYF | TGTGCCAGCAGCCGACAGGGGGGCTCCTACGAGCAGTACTTC | - | TRBJ2-7 | TRBD1 | TRBV7-9
CATSKERINTEAFF | TGTGCCACCTCCAAGGAGAGGATAAACACTGAAGCTTTCTTT | - | TRBJ1-1 | - | TRBV6-5
CASIEGAYTGELFF | TGTGCCAGCATAGAGGGGGCCTACACCGGGGAGCTGTTTTTT | once | TRBJ2-2 | TRBD1 | TRBV7-9
CASSGSMGSYGYTF | TGTGCCAGCAGTGGTTCAATGGGTAGCTATGGCTACACCTTC | - | TRBJ1-2 | - | TRBV2
CASSLDGASTDTQYF | TGTGCCAGCAGCTTAGACGGCGCTAGCACAGATACGCAGTATTTT | - | TRBJ2-3 | - | TRBV7-8
CAWSPPSWNTEAFF | TGTGCCTGGAGCCCCCCATCCTGGAACACTGAAGCTTTCTTT | once | TRBJ1-1 | - | TRBV30
CASSIRFGKTQYF | TGTGCCAGTAGTATCCGTTTTGGCAAGACCCAGTACTTC | - | TRBJ2-5 | - | TRBV19
CASSRDGAYEQYF | TGTGCCAGTAGCAGGGACGGCGCTTACGAGCAGTACTTC | - | TRBJ2-7 | - | TRBV19
CASSLGSGSYEQYF | TGTGCCAGCAGCTTAGGTTCCGGATCCTACGAGCAGTACTTC | - | TRBJ2-7 | - | TRBV11-2
CATSRDWVTQGARTEAFF | TGTGCCACCAGCAGAGATTGGGTGACGCAGGGGGCGAGAACTGAAGCTTTCTTT | once | TRBJ1-1 | TRBD1 | TRBV15
CASSPRTSGRVYEQYF | TGTGCCAGCAGTCCCCGGACTAGCGGGAGGGTCTACGAGCAGTACTTC | - | TRBJ2-7 | TRBD2 | TRBV27